This paragraph covers one T cell receptor beta chain sequence. One junction end disagrees with the germline gene, perhaps due to a read error. From germline, CDR1 is SGHAT and CDR2 FQNNGV. CDR3 size: 14 residues. This table comes from immunoSEQ multiplex PCR, and its TCRdb copy is limited to in-frame clones, with some not included. The sample has about 230,000 clones, 86% seen once. Recovered Cohort 3 donors showed two negative PCRs, clearance, or symptom resolution. The data derive from a study of blood T cell repertoires in COVID-19. J is TRBJ2-7 and V is TRBV11-2, with D maybe TRBD2 (5 bases). The source of this sequence is a man younger than 30 who had recovered from COVID-19. The sample taken for sequencing was PBMCs or T cells enriched from blood (not recorded which). The CDR3 sequence is CASSVDGVPYEQYF. The CDR3 coding sequence is TGTGCCAGCAGCGTAGACGGGGTGCCCTACGAGCAGTACTTC.